Presented here are 32 T cell receptor beta chains from one specimen sequenced in a study of T cells after yellow fever vaccination (dated by TCRdb to between 2018 and 2021). Library generation was performed with 5' RACE. Sequencing was performed on an Illumina HiSeq 2500. Starting from the raw public reads, TCRdb applied fastp trimming at Q25, assembled clones with MiXCR and retained in-frame beta chains. Duplicate CDR3 protein sequences are folded into a single record with the most common DNA and genes. The sample records over 45,000 distinct CDR3 sequences, approximately 6.5% of which are singletons. The ten largest make up 40% of the sample. Interpreted using the paper, the treatment or condition label stands for: live attenuated yellow fever vaccine strain. Sequences were derived from CD8+ T cells sorted from PBMCs, sampled on the day of the first yellow fever vaccination. Every receptor here comes from a man between 18 and 35 years old who received the YFV17D yellow fever vaccine.

This clonotype came up many times. This chain connects TRBV29-1 to TRBJ2-5, with D perhaps assigned TRBD1 or TRBD2 (6 bases each). V was trimmed by 8 bases and J by 3 bases, leaving 16 bases between them. The CDR3 runs 13 residues. Germline V gene sequence: CDR1 SQVTM, CDR2 ANQGSEA. This CDR3 reads CSTQRGAEETQYF. The CDR3 bases are TGCAGCACCCAAAGGGGGGCGGAAGAGACCCAGTACTTC.

The sample holds many counts of this clonotype. The chain couples TRBV4-2 to TRBJ1-3; D might be TRBD1 (6 bases). Trimming took off 2 bases at V and 2 bases at J, with 13 bases between the two ends. CDR1 and CDR2 (germline): LGHNA, YNFKEQ. The CDR3 consists of 16 residues. The CDR3 reads CASSQTDDRTGNTIYF. In DNA, the CDR3 is TGTGCCAGCAGCCAAACCGACGACAGGACTGGAAACACCATATATTTT.

This clonotype came up a few times. This chain links TRBV5-7 with TRBJ1-1; D is unclear. TRBV5-7 is an ORF for which the function is uncertain. The CDR3 spans 12 residues. V lost 1 base, J lost 3 bases, and 4 bases lay in between. The CDR3 sequence: CASSLRHTEAFF. The CDR3 bases are TGTGCCAGCAGCTTGAGACACACTGAAGCTTTCTTT.

This clonotype was seen many times. The V gene is TRBV7-6, the J gene TRBJ2-3, with 12 bases that match TRBD1. V dropped 5 bases and J dropped 2; count of bases not matched to a gene: 5. Germline CDR1 SGHVS, CDR2 FNYEAQ. CDR3 length equals 16 residues. As DNA, the CDR3 is TGTGCCAGCAGCCAGGGACAGGGGGCTTCCACAGATACGCAGTATTTT. Its protein product is CASSQGQGASTDTQYF.

The CDR3 region has the DNA TGTGCCAGCAGCTTAGTCAAAGGGGTCCAAGAGACCCAGTACTTC. Protein product: CASSLVKGVQETQYF. The chain joins TRBV7-9 to TRBJ2-5; TRBD1 might be the D (5 bases). Between the trimmed V and J ends, which lost 1 base and 1 base, there was a span of 10 bases. This CDR3 contains 15 residues. Germline CDR1 reads SEHNR; CDR2 reads FQNEAQ (reference sequence).

This clonotype was recorded many times. The chain links TRBV12-3 or TRBV12-4 to TRBJ2-1; TRBD1 aligns across 7 bases. The CDR3 consists of 14 residues. Losses at the gene ends were 5 bases for V and 3 bases for J; bases not matched to a gene: 4. The DNA for the CDR3 is TGTGCCAGCAGTCCAGGGGGTGTCTACAATGAGCAGTTCTTC. Translation gives CASSPGGVYNEQFF.

The sample holds many counts of this clonotype. The chain combines TRBV18 with TRBJ1-1; D is ambiguous. CDR1 is KGHSH and CDR2 is LQKENI in the germline V gene. Deletions cut 2 bases from V and 3 bases from J, with 13 bases between. The CDR3 runs to 15 residues. Here the CDR3 reads CASSPEGRLDTEAFF. As DNA, the CDR3 is TGTGCCAGCTCACCAGAAGGACGATTGGACACTGAAGCTTTCTTT.

Only a few counts were recorded for this clonotype. This rearrangement joins TRBV7-6 to TRBJ2-1, with unresolved D. The V gene lost 5 bases and the J gene lost 1 base, with 15 bases spanning the gap. Per the germline V gene, CDR1 is SGHVS and CDR2 is FNYEAQ. CDR3 length: 16 amino acids. The CDR3 region is CASSPSRARSYNEQFF. Here the CDR3 DNA reads TGTGCCAGCAGCCCATCAAGGGCGAGGTCCTACAATGAGCAGTTCTTC.

This clonotype was found many times. This sequence joins TRBV11-2 and TRBJ2-5; 8 nucleotides line up with TRBD1. J was trimmed by 4 bases and V by 5 bases; bases with no gene match: 6. Germline V gene sequence: CDR1 SGHAT, CDR2 FQNNGV. This CDR3 has 14 amino acids. The CDR3 bases are TGTGCCAGCAGCCCGACAGGGGCCGGAGAGACCCAGTACTTC. As protein: CASSPTGAGETQYF.

This clonotype came up many times. The chain is built from TRBV4-1 and TRBJ2-6; unclear D gene. V was trimmed by 0 bases and J by 0 bases, leaving 6 bases between them. Germline CDR1 and CDR2: MGHRA and YSYEKL. CDR3 size: 16 residues. The CDR3 loop is CASSQDTYSGANVLTF. In nucleotides, the CDR3 is TGCGCCAGCAGCCAAGATACCTACTCTGGGGCCAACGTCCTGACTTTC.

The chain carries TRBV24-1 and TRBJ2-1; 7 nucleotides align to TRBD2. The trim removed 0 bases at V and 12 bases at J, leaving 7 bases unmatched. Germline CDR1 KGHDR, CDR2 SFDVKD. The CDR3 is 14 residues long. CDR3 in amino acids: CATSDLKRGAGQFF. The CDR3 DNA follows: TGTGCCACCAGTGATTTGAAGCGGGGAGCGGGGCAGTTCTTC.

This clonotype has ten or more counts. The V gene is TRBV7-9, the J gene TRBJ2-3, with unresolved D. The CDR3 covers 16 residues. V lost 1 base, J lost 0 bases, and 11 bases lay in between. Germline V lookup: CDR1 SEHNR, CDR2 FQNEAQ (reference sequence). CDR3 amino acids: CASSLVSRLSTDTQYF. DNA of the CDR3: TGTGCCAGCAGCTTAGTTTCTCGGTTAAGCACAGATACGCAGTATTTT.

In its sample, this clonotype was seen many times. The V gene is TRBV6-6, the J gene TRBJ2-7, with a tentative D call TRBD1 (6 bases). Germline V lookup: CDR1 MNHNY, CDR2 SVGAGI (reference sequence). This CDR3 is 15 amino acids long. V lost 4 bases and J lost 0, with 13 bases in between. DNA of the CDR3: TGTGCCAGCAGTTCGACAGGCTCGAGCTCCTACGAGCAGTACGTC. Translating gives CASSSTGSSSYEQYV.

This clonotype was seen at least ten times. The V gene is TRBV30, the J gene TRBJ1-1; possibly TRBD1 for D (5 bases). In germline, CDR1 is GTSNPN, CDR2 SVGIG (reference sequence). Trimming took 4 bases from V and 8 from J, leaving 17 bases between them. This CDR3 spans 13 amino acids. The CDR3 region has the DNA TGTGCCTGGATGTGGGACGGGGCCTGGGAAGCTTTCTTT. This encodes CAWMWDGAWEAFF.

This clonotype was seen repeatedly, ten times or more. The V gene is TRBV4-1, the J gene TRBJ2-3; a possible D gene is TRBD2 (7 bases). V lost 3 bases, J lost 5 bases, and 18 bases lay in between. This CDR3 contains 16 residues. Germline CDR1 and CDR2: MGHRA and YSYEKL. CDR3 region: CASSQGGGGLGDTQYF. The CDR3, as DNA: TGCGCCAGCAGCCAGGGGGGCGGGGGCCTTGGAGATACGCAGTATTTT.

This clonotype was counted only a few times. The chain employs TRBV20-1 and TRBJ2-5; D perhaps matches TRBD1 (6 bases). V was trimmed by 5 bases and J by 5 bases, leaving 18 bases between them. This CDR3 has 14 amino acids. Germline V CDR1 and CDR2: DFQATT, SNEGSKA (reference sequence). The CDR3 DNA sequence: TGCAGTGCTTGTTGGGGGAGTACAGGGGAGACCCAGTACTTC. Amino acid sequence: CSACWGSTGETQYF.

This clonotype was recorded many times. This chain connects TRBV11-2 to TRBJ2-1; D remains unclear. V lost 2 bases and J 1 base, leaving 9 bases between the germline ends. The CDR3 loop spans 15 amino acids. Germline V gives CDR1 SGHAT, CDR2 FQNNGV. Here the CDR3 reads CASSLQLVSYNEQFF. In DNA, the CDR3 is TGTGCCAGCAGCTTACAGCTGGTTTCCTACAATGAGCAGTTCTTC.

This clonotype was detected ten times or more. The chain recombines TRBV6-5 with TRBJ2-6, with D possibly TRBD1 on 6 matching bases. Trimming pared 4 bases from V and 0 bases from J, leaving 10 bases between. Germline CDR1 and CDR2: MNHEY and SVGAGI. CDR3 size: 16 residues. This CDR3 is CASSSTGSSGANVLTF. CDR3 in DNA: TGTGCCAGCAGTTCCACAGGGAGCTCTGGGGCCAACGTCCTGACTTTC.

The V and J genes are TRBV6-5 and TRBJ1-5; D gene unclear. V lost 4 bases, J lost 1 base, and 8 bases lay in between. Per the germline V gene, CDR1 is MNHEY and CDR2 is SVGAGI. This CDR3 has 14 residues. DNA of the CDR3: TGTGCCAGCAGTTCAATAGTAAGCAATCAGCCCCAGCATTTT. Residues: CASSSIVSNQPQHF.

The table lists this clonotype with many counts. The gene calls are TRBV12-3 or TRBV12-4 and TRBJ2-5; D is undetermined. The CDR3 is made up of 15 amino acids. Trimming shortened V by 7 bases and J by 4 bases, and 19 bases separated the two germline ends. The CDR3 is CASNKIAVGGETQYF. In DNA, the CDR3 is TGTGCCAGCAATAAAATAGCTGTAGGTGGAGAGACCCAGTACTTC.

This chain uses TRBV6-5 with TRBJ2-7, with TRBD1 identical over 7 bases. The CDR3 runs 13 residues. Germline loops: CDR1 MNHEY, CDR2 SVGAGI. Germline trimming cut 4 bases from V and 8 bases from J; bases unmatched to any gene: 8. The CDR3 is CASSWTGEKKQYV. Here the CDR3 DNA reads TGTGCCAGCAGTTGGACAGGCGAGAAAAAGCAGTACGTC.

This clonotype occurred a few times. The chain carries TRBV5-1 and TRBJ2-1; the match to TRBD1 covers 8 bases. Trimming cost V 4 bases and J 8 bases; bases outside gene matches: 8. The CDR3 loop spans 14 amino acids. Germline V gene data show CDR1 as SGHRS and CDR2 as YFSETQ. CDR3 in DNA: TGCGCCAGCAGCCCTGGACAGGGAATGGATGAGCAGTTCTTC. This sequence encodes CASSPGQGMDEQFF.

The chain couples TRBV27 to TRBJ2-1, with 7 bases identical to TRBD1. CDR3 length: 15 amino acids. Trimming took 3 bases from V and 0 from J; bases not matched to a gene: 2. Germline V CDR1 and CDR2: MNHEY, SMNVEV (reference sequence). The CDR3 region is CASSFGQVSYNEQFF. The CDR3, as DNA: TGTGCCAGCAGTTTCGGACAGGTCTCCTACAATGAGCAGTTCTTC.

This clonotype was seen repeatedly, ten times or more. The chain recombines TRBV20-1 with TRBJ2-7, with D maybe TRBD1 (6 bases). Trimming took off 3 bases at V and 3 bases at J, with 15 bases between the two ends. CDR1 and CDR2 (germline): DFQATT, SNEGSKA (reference sequence). The CDR3 length is 14 residues. The CDR3 DNA reads TGCAGTGCTAGTATGGGGGCCGTCGGCTACGAGCAGTACTTC. Translating gives CSASMGAVGYEQYF.

This clonotype has at least ten counts. The CDR3 region has the DNA TGCAGCGTTGAAGAGGGACGGGGGGGCCAAGAGACCCAGTACTTC. It yields the protein CSVEEGRGGQETQYF. The chain uses TRBV29-1 and TRBJ2-5; TRBD2 agrees at 8 bases. CDR1 is SQVTM, CDR2 ANQGSEA, per germline. The length of the CDR3 is 15 residues. Trimming cost V 0 bases and J 1 base; bases outside gene matches: 4. The full variable domain, completed using reference TRBV29-1 and TRBJ2-5, is SAVISQKPSRDICQRGTSLTIQCQVDSQVTMMFWYRQQPGQSLTLIATANQGSEATYESGFVIDKFPISRPNLTFSTLTVSNMSPEDSSIYLCSVEEGRGGQETQYFGPGTRLLVL.

The chain employs TRBV5-1 and TRBJ2-1; TRBD1 matches at 9 bases. This CDR3 has 15 amino acids. Unmatched junction bases numbered 7, after V lost 5 bases and J lost 4 bases. CDR1 and CDR2 (germline): SGHRS, YFSETQ. The CDR3, as DNA: TGCGCCAGCAGGGCCGGGACAGGGAGATACAATGAGCAGTTCTTC. Amino acid sequence: CASRAGTGRYNEQFF.

Ten or more counts support this clonotype. This rearrangement joins TRBV5-1 to TRBJ2-5; no clear D gene. The germline V gene has CDR1 SGHRS and CDR2 YFSETQ. The CDR3 has 14 amino acids. V was trimmed by 4 bases and J by 5 bases, leaving 15 bases between them. CDR3 in DNA: TGCGCCAGCAGCATCCGGGCCCCTCGGGAGACCCAGTACTTC. Protein product: CASSIRAPRETQYF. The whole variable domain, remainder taken from reference TRBV5-1 and TRBJ2-5, is KAGVTQTPRYLIKTRGQQVTLSCSPISGHRSVSWYQQTPGQGLQFLFEYFSETQRNKGNFPGRFSGRQFSNSRSEMNVSTLELGDSALYLCASSIRAPRETQYFGPGTRLLVL.

This clonotype was recorded many times. The V gene is TRBV10-3, the J gene TRBJ2-6; tentatively, D is TRBD2 (5 bases). The CDR3 runs to 20 residues. V gave up 0 bases and J gave up 1 base, with 19 bases separating them. Germline V gene data show CDR1 as ENHRY and CDR2 as SYGVKD. The CDR3 protein is CAISESGGLAVSSGANVLTF. The DNA for the CDR3 is TGTGCCATCAGTGAGTCCGGAGGACTGGCAGTCTCGTCTGGGGCCAACGTCCTGACTTTC.

This clonotype was recorded many times. This rearrangement joins TRBV18 to TRBJ2-1; 7 positions match TRBD1. Germline V gives CDR1 KGHSH, CDR2 LQKENI. CDR3 size: 15 residues. The J segment lost 0 bases and the V segment lost 5 bases, leaving 4 bases of the junction unmatched. The CDR3 nucleotides are TGTGCCAGCTCAAGTAGGGGGCCCTCCTACAATGAGCAGTTCTTC. It codes for CASSSRGPSYNEQFF.

Only a few counts were recorded for this clonotype. The chain uses TRBV19 and TRBJ1-5; possible D gene TRBD1, 6 bases. Germline V gene data show CDR1 as LNHDA and CDR2 as SQIVND (reference sequence). The CDR3 sequence is 15 residues long. V lost 5 bases to trimming and J lost 3 bases, with 14 bases between them. The CDR3 protein is CASSPAGGYNQPQHF. CDR3 nucleotide sequence: TGTGCCAGTAGTCCCGCTGGGGGCTACAATCAGCCCCAGCATTTT.

At least ten counts were recorded for this clonotype. V gene TRBV6-4 combines with J gene TRBJ2-3; 9 bases line up with TRBD2. This CDR3 contains 15 residues. After removal of 4 bases from V and 3 bases from J, the junction contained 5 bases not matched to a gene. CDR1 is MRHNA and CDR2 is SNTAGT in the germline V gene. Here the CDR3 DNA reads TGTGCCAGCAGTGCCCTAGCGGGGAGGACAGATACGCAGTATTTT. Encoded protein: CASSALAGRTDTQYF.

This clonotype has ten or more counts. CDR3 in amino acids: CASSPGTINEQFF. The CDR3 DNA reads TGTGCCAGCAGCCCCGGGACTATCAATGAGCAGTTCTTC. This chain links TRBV12-3 or TRBV12-4 with TRBJ2-1; the match to TRBD2 covers 7 bases. V was clipped by 6 bases and J by 6 bases; unmatched bases: 5. CDR3 size: 13 residues.